This T cell receptor (beta chain) was found in a study of cytomegalovirus exposure and HLA in healthy donors. Study results and caveats: Later analysis showed most CMV-associated TCR beta chains appearing HLA-restricted.

In the PCR, 60 Vbeta and 13 Jbeta primers were used. Here immunoSEQ multiplex PCR was the method, and the copy in TCRdb shows in-frame clones only, minus some. The data show over 100,000 clones, with roughly 78% seen just once and roughly 1.8% held by the top ten. The CDR3 loop spans 12 amino acids. The germline V gene has CDR1 SEHNR and CDR2 FQNEAQ (reference sequence). To note about this clone: The antigen is unknown. At one end, the junction sequence differs from germline, possibly due to a read error.

The sample was PBMCs. This receptor was obtained from a middle-aged woman in good health and CMV-seronegative. The chain employs TRBV7-9 and TRBJ2-5, with TRBD2 matching over 9 bases. This CDR3 is CSSGGIMETQYF. CDR3 coding DNA: TGTTCCAGCGGGGGGATTATGGAGACCCAGTACTTC. The full variable domain, rest sourced from reference TRBV7-9 and TRBJ2-5, is DTGVSQNPRHKITKRGQNVTFRCDPISEHNRLYWYRQTLGQGPEFLTYFQNEAQLEKSRLLSDRFSAERPKGSFSTLEIQRTEQGDSAMYLCSSGGIMETQYFGPGTRLLVL.